The 25 T cell receptor beta chains listed next were all sequenced from one sample in a study of spatial heterogeneity in lung cancer. Sample time point: blood at routine non-recurrence follow-up after resection. TCRdb reprocessed the 5' RACE reads via MiXCR and lists one record per CDR3 protein. The sample has approximately 39,000 distinct CDR3 sequences, just over 7.5% seen once. The sample was PBMCs, taken at follow-up. The receptors originated from a male donor with early-stage non-small cell lung cancer.

A single count supports this clonotype. V is TRBV9 and J is TRBJ2-1; 14 bases map to TRBD2. Germline loops: CDR1 SGDLS, CDR2 YYNGEE. The CDR3 is 16 amino acids. V was clipped by 1 base and J by 8 bases; unmatched bases: 5. The CDR3 nucleotides are TGTGCCAGCAGCGTAACCGGGACTAGCGGGGGCGATGAGCAGTTCTTC. Translation gives CASSVTGTSGGDEQFF.

The chain is built from TRBV5-5 and TRBJ2-1, with D unresolved. V was clipped by 4 bases and J by 5 bases, with 10 bases between them. CDR3 length equals 13 residues. The germline V gene has CDR1 SGHKS and CDR2 YYEKEE (reference sequence). The DNA for the CDR3 is TGTGCCAGCAGCGAATGGGATGACAATGAGCAGTTCTTC. As protein: CASSEWDDNEQFF.

This clonotype showed up many times. The chain has TRBV5-1 and TRBJ2-2; no reliable D call. Germline V CDR1 and CDR2: SGHRS, YFSETQ. V was shortened by 4 bases and J by 3 bases, with 10 bases between the two germline ends. The CDR3 extends over 14 amino acids. In nucleotides, the CDR3 is TGCGCCAGCAGCGTGGTGCCTGACACCGGGGAGCTGTTTTTT. Translated, it gives CASSVVPDTGELFF.

This clonotype was seen repeatedly, ten times or more. The chain uses TRBV7-9 and TRBJ2-2; 13 positions agree with TRBD2. The germline V gene has CDR1 SEHNR and CDR2 FQNEAQ (reference sequence). V dropped 4 bases and J dropped 2; count of bases not matched to a gene: 4. This CDR3 contains 17 residues. CDR3 region: CASSSTSGGANTGELFF. The CDR3 coding sequence is TGTGCCAGCAGCTCCACTAGCGGGGGGGCAAACACCGGGGAGCTGTTTTTT.

Ten or more counts support this clonotype. V and J are TRBV5-4 and TRBJ2-6; TRBD1 is a possible D gene (6 bases). This CDR3 has 15 residues. Trimming cost V 4 bases and J 2 bases, with 10 bases left between them. Per germline, CDR1 SGHNT and CDR2 YYREEE (reference sequence). CDR3 loop: CASSETGTGANVLTF. CDR3 nucleotide sequence: TGTGCCAGCAGCGAAACAGGGACTGGGGCCAACGTCCTGACTTTC.

This clonotype showed up many times. J is TRBJ2-7 and V is TRBV6-5; 9 bases align to TRBD1. The length of the CDR3 is 16 residues. Unmatched junction bases numbered 3, after V lost 0 bases and J lost 0 bases. Per germline, CDR1 MNHEY and CDR2 SVGAGI. The CDR3 loop reads CASSYSVGQGSYEQYF. The CDR3 nucleotides read TGTGCCAGCAGTTACTCTGTGGGACAGGGCTCCTACGAGCAGTACTTC.

As for this clonotype: Possible read error: a much larger clone is one base away. The gene calls are TRBV5-1 and TRBJ1-2, with D perhaps TRBD1 (6 bases). V lost 2 bases and J 3 bases, leaving 11 bases between the germline ends. This CDR3 has 14 residues. CDR1 and CDR2 from the germline V gene are SGHRS and YFSETQ. The CDR3 reads CASSFKQGDYGYTF. The CDR3 nucleotides are TGCGCCAGCAGCTTTAAACAGGGAGACTATGGCTACACCTTC.

This clonotype was counted at least ten times. The J gene is TRBJ1-5, the V gene TRBV30, with 8 bases matching TRBD1. The germline V gene encodes CDR1 GTSNPN and CDR2 SVGIG (reference sequence). Germline trimming cut 7 bases from V and 7 bases from J; bases unmatched to any gene: 6. The CDR3 runs 12 residues. The CDR3 is CAFQDRGQPQHF. DNA of the CDR3: TGTGCCTTTCAAGACAGGGGCCAGCCCCAGCATTTT.

This clonotype has at least ten counts. V gene TRBV29-1 combines with J gene TRBJ2-5; 7 bases align to TRBD2. Germline values: CDR1 SQVTM, CDR2 ANQGSEA. The CDR3 extends over 14 amino acids. J lost 2 bases, V lost 5 bases, and 8 bases had no gene match. The CDR3 is CSVTNPLAQETQYF. The CDR3, as DNA: TGCAGCGTTACCAATCCACTAGCGCAAGAGACCCAGTACTTC.

This clonotype has ten or more counts. The chain carries TRBV30 and TRBJ1-4; TRBD1 matches 7 bases. Germline assignment: CDR1 GTSNPN and CDR2 SVGIG (reference sequence). This CDR3 comprises 15 residues. Unmatched junction bases numbered 10, after V lost 2 bases and J lost 7 bases. The CDR3 nucleotides are TGTGCCTGGAGTAGCACACAGGGGTTTGGTGAAAAACTGTTTTTT. As protein: CAWSSTQGFGEKLFF.

This clonotype was seen only once. The chain is built from TRBV5-1 and TRBJ2-1; the match to TRBD1 covers 9 bases. Trimming removed 0 bases from V and 6 bases from J; junction bases left unmatched: 7. This CDR3 contains 16 residues. CDR1 and CDR2 from the germline V gene are SGHRS and YFSETQ. DNA for the CDR3: TGCGCCAGCAGCTTGGGGGAAGGACAGGGGAGCAATGAGCAGTTCTTC. Translated: CASSLGEGQGSNEQFF.

Many counts were recorded for this clonotype. CDR3 nucleotides: TGTGCCAGCAGCTCCGGGGGGGCCGCGGGCACAGATACGCAGTATTTT. Its protein product is CASSSGGAAGTDTQYF. The gene calls are TRBV7-2 and TRBJ2-3, with 8 bases fitting TRBD2. CDR1 is SGHTA, CDR2 FQGNSA, per germline. J lost 1 base, V lost 4 bases, and 7 bases had no gene match. This CDR3 is built from 16 residues.

This clonotype has a count of ten or more. The chain carries TRBV19 and TRBJ1-5; D gene uncertain. This CDR3 comprises 12 residues. CDR1 and CDR2 (germline): LNHDA, SQIVND (reference sequence). Between the trimmed V and J ends, which lost 8 bases and 5 bases, there was a span of 10 bases. CDR3 sequence: CASSSYDQPQHF. In DNA form, the CDR3 reads TGTGCCAGTTCCTCCTACGATCAGCCCCAGCATTTT. Filled out from reference TRBV19 and TRBJ1-5, the complete variable domain reads DGGITQSPKYLFRKEGQNVTLSCEQNLNHDAMYWYRQDPGQGLRLIYYSQIVNDFQKGDIAEGYSVSREKKESFPLTVTSAQKNPTAFYLCASSSYDQPQHFGDGTRLSIL.

This clonotype was observed at least ten times. The chain is built from TRBV2 and TRBJ1-4; TRBD1 might be the D (6 bases). The CDR3 sequence is 14 residues long. The germline V gene has CDR1 SNHLY and CDR2 FYNNEI. The V and J ends lost 8 bases and 5 bases respectively, with 15 bases between them. The CDR3 nucleotides are TGTGCCAGCGGTACAGGGTGGGAAAATGAAAAACTGTTTTTT. This encodes CASGTGWENEKLFF.

This clonotype was counted ten times or more. The V and J genes are TRBV13 and TRBJ2-5; perhaps TRBD2 as D (5 bases). Germline V CDR1 and CDR2: PRHDT, FYEKMQ (reference sequence). This CDR3 comprises 16 residues. Between the trimmed V and J ends, which lost 4 bases and 5 bases, there was a span of 20 bases. The CDR3 is CASSYEDGRDFETQYF. CDR3 nucleotide sequence: TGTGCCAGCAGCTACGAGGACGGCCGGGATTTTGAGACCCAGTACTTC. Looking up the rest from reference TRBV13 and TRBJ2-5 gives the full variable domain: AAGVIQSPRHLIKEKRETATLKCYPIPRHDTVYWYQQGPGQDPQFLISFYEKMQSDKGSIPDRFSAQQFSDYHSELNMSSLELGDSALYFCASSYEDGRDFETQYFGPGTRLLVL.

Notes on this clonotype: A much more abundant neighbour one base away suggests this may be a read error. The chain links TRBV12-3 or TRBV12-4 to TRBJ1-5; D unresolved. Trimming left V 1 base short and J 7 bases short, with 14 bases between. CDR3 length: 15 amino acids. The CDR3, as DNA: TGTGCCAGCAGTTTAGGAATAGGGCAGAGCCAGCCCCAGCATTTT. It yields the protein CASSLGIGQSQPQHF.

This clonotype was recorded many times. The chain recombines TRBV7-3 with TRBJ2-5; TRBD2 matches at 9 bases. V shed 2 bases and J 5 bases; nucleotides not matched to a gene: 6. The CDR3 sequence is 15 residues long. Germline assignment: CDR1 SGHTA and CDR2 FQGTGA. CDR3 DNA: TGTGCCAGCAGCTTAGGCGGGGGGGCTGGGGAGACCCAGTACTTC. Protein: CASSLGGGAGETQYF.

At least ten counts were recorded for this clonotype. J is TRBJ2-7 and V is TRBV6-1; D may be TRBD2 (6 bases). V gave up 2 bases and J gave up 7 bases, with 9 bases separating them. Germline loops: CDR1 MNHNS, CDR2 SASEGT. The CDR3 totals 12 residues. DNA for the CDR3: TGTGCCAGCAGTGAATTAGGAGGGGAGCAGTACTTC. Encoded protein: CASSELGGEQYF.

This clonotype showed up many times. The V call is TRBV7-3, the J call TRBJ2-1, with unresolved D. V was cut by 3 bases and J by 1 base, with 4 bases left in between. The CDR3 consists of 13 residues. Per the germline V gene, CDR1 is SGHTA and CDR2 is FQGTGA. Here the CDR3 reads CASSLGSYNEQFF. CDR3 in DNA: TGTGCCAGCAGCTTGGGGTCCTACAATGAGCAGTTCTTC.

This clonotype was counted at least ten times. The gene calls are TRBV7-9 and TRBJ2-7; D is ambiguous. This CDR3 region has 13 residues. CDR1 is SEHNR and CDR2 is FQNEAQ in the germline V gene (reference sequence). V lost 4 bases, J lost 6 bases, and 13 bases lay in between. DNA of the CDR3: TGTGCCAGCAGCTCCATCGCCCCGGGCGAGCAGTACTTC. It codes for CASSSIAPGEQYF. The full variable domain, with the rest looked up from reference TRBV7-9 and TRBJ2-7, is DTGVSQNPRHKITKRGQNVTFRCDPISEHNRLYWYRQTLGQGPEFLTYFQNEAQLEKSRLLSDRFSAERPKGSFSTLEIQRTEQGDSAMYLCASSSIAPGEQYFGPGTRLTVT.

This clonotype was recorded a few times. The genes are TRBV29-1 and TRBJ2-1, with D hard to call. The CDR3 spans 16 residues. The germline V and J ends were trimmed by 0 bases and 8 bases, with 20 bases remaining between them. Germline V gene sequence: CDR1 SQVTM, CDR2 ANQGSEA. The CDR3 coding sequence is TGCAGCGTTGAAGATCTAACCTGGGAAGGGCATGATGAGCAGTTCTTC. Encoded protein: CSVEDLTWEGHDEQFF.

This clonotype was detected ten times or more. The chain has TRBV3-1 and TRBJ2-2; D ambiguous. Germline V CDR1 and CDR2: LGHDT, YNNKEL (reference sequence). V was cut by 2 bases and J by 6 bases, with 7 bases left in between. There are 13 residues in the CDR3. Here the CDR3 reads CASSQIEAGELFF. Written as DNA, the CDR3 is TGTGCCAGCAGCCAAATCGAGGCCGGGGAGCTGTTTTTT.

This clonotype was found many times. This sequence joins TRBV19 and TRBJ1-2; the match to TRBD1 covers 9 bases. V shed 3 bases, J shed 2 bases, and the junction held 4 bases outside the gene matches. In germline, CDR1 is LNHDA, CDR2 SQIVND (reference sequence). CDR3 length: 15 residues. CDR3 residues: CASSIPGTGNYGYTF. CDR3 nucleotides: TGTGCCAGTAGTATCCCCGGGACAGGGAACTATGGCTACACCTTC.

Many counts were recorded for this clonotype. CDR3 protein: CASSPGSVIYNEQFF. CDR3 DNA: TGTGCCAGCAGCCCCGGGTCTGTCATCTACAATGAGCAGTTCTTC. V and J are TRBV2 and TRBJ2-1, with D unresolved. The CDR3 has 15 residues. V was cut by 6 bases and J by 3 bases, with 15 bases left in between. In germline, CDR1 is SNHLY, CDR2 FYNNEI. Looking up the rest from reference TRBV2 and TRBJ2-1 gives the full variable domain: EPEVTQTPSHQVTQMGQEVILRCVPISNHLYFYWYRQILGQKVEFLVSFYNNEISEKSEIFDDQFSVERPDGSNFTLKIRSTKLEDSAMYFCASSPGSVIYNEQFFGPGTRLTVL.

This clonotype appeared many times. The chain couples TRBV12-3 or TRBV12-4 to TRBJ2-7; 7 bases are a match to TRBD1. Trimming cost V 3 bases and J 3 bases; bases outside gene matches: 2. The CDR3 is 13 residues long. CDR3 nucleotide sequence: TGTGCCAGCAGTTTTGGACAGGTCTACGAGCAGTACTTC. This gives the protein CASSFGQVYEQYF.